Shown below are 24 T cell receptor beta chains from a single sample sequenced in a study of regulatory T cells in long-lasting Graves disease. Time point described: newly diagnosed GD, antithyroid drugs for less than 3 months. PBMC-extracted RNA yielded the TCR library. TCR beta libraries were built with iRepertoire HTBI primers and Arm-PCR of CDR3 regions. MiXCR, run by TCRdb on the multiplex PCR reads, gives a single entry per CDR3 protein. The data show about 400,000 distinct CDR3 sequences, 16% seen once. This same sample was also taken into another study, of T cells in Graves' hyperthyroidism and ophthalmopathy.

The sequencing used peripheral blood mononuclear cells (PBMCs), collected at new diagnosis, from a patient treated with antithyroid drugs. Source of these receptors: a woman younger than 30 with Graves disease.

The chain employs TRBV5-6 and TRBJ2-7, with D perhaps matching TRBD1 (6 bases). The CDR3 loop spans 13 amino acids. Deletions cut 3 bases from V and 3 bases from J, with 10 bases between. Germline assignment: CDR1 SGHDT and CDR2 YYEEEE. Here the CDR3 DNA reads TGTGCCAGCAGCTACGGACAGTTCTACGAGCAGTACTTC. Translated, it gives CASSYGQFYEQYF.

This clonotype has just a few counts. The rearrangement links TRBV28 to TRBJ2-6; 7 nucleotides agree with TRBD1. The CDR3 is made up of 18 amino acids. Trimming removed 5 bases from V and 0 bases from J; junction bases left unmatched: 10. Per germline, CDR1 MDHEN and CDR2 SYDVKM. CDR3: CASSPPGTAVSGANVLTF. The CDR3 nucleotides read TGTGCCAGCAGTCCCCCCGGGACAGCGGTCTCTGGGGCCAACGTCCTGACTTTC.

The table lists this clonotype with many counts. The rearrangement links TRBV6-1 to TRBJ1-1; TRBD1 is a possible D gene (6 bases). Trimming left V 8 bases short and J 3 bases short, with 10 bases between. The CDR3 has 12 residues. CDR1 MNHNS and CDR2 SASEGT come from the germline V gene. The CDR3 sequence: CASLTGYTEAFF. DNA of the CDR3: TGTGCCAGCCTTACAGGGTACACTGAAGCTTTCTTT.

Details on this clonotype: A read error is possible here, since a much larger clone lies one base away. The rearrangement uses TRBV27 and TRBJ2-7; 8 bases are shared with TRBD2. The CDR3 is made up of 15 amino acids. J was trimmed by 7 bases and V by 5 bases; bases with no gene match: 13. Germline CDR1 MNHEY, CDR2 SMNVEV (reference sequence). Written as DNA, the CDR3 is TGTGCCAGCAGTAATAGCGGGAACTCCTACAATGAGCAGTACTTC. Its translation is CASSNSGNSYNEQYF.

The chain has TRBV24-1 and TRBJ1-5; D is unclear. CDR1 is KGHDR, CDR2 SFDVKD, per germline. The germline V and J ends were trimmed by 0 bases and 7 bases, with 12 bases remaining between them. The CDR3 runs 15 residues. The CDR3 DNA sequence: TGTGCCACCAGTGATTTGCTGTTCGGAACGCAGCCCCAGCATTTT. Its translation: CATSDLLFGTQPQHF.

This clonotype was observed many times. The V call is TRBV2, the J call TRBJ2-1; 13 bases are shared with TRBD2. Germline values: CDR1 SNHLY, CDR2 FYNNEI. The CDR3 has 14 amino acids. Trimming took 7 bases from V and 8 from J; bases not matched to a gene: 5. CDR3 sequence (DNA): TGTGCCAGCACCGGGACTAGCGGGACCCATGAGCAGTTCTTC. This translates into CASTGTSGTHEQFF.

This clonotype showed up many times. This chain links TRBV11-2 with TRBJ1-5; tentative D call: TRBD1 (6 bases). From germline, CDR1 is SGHAT and CDR2 FQNNGV. The CDR3 sequence is 13 residues long. V was shortened by 6 bases and J by 5 bases, with 11 bases between the two germline ends. The CDR3 reads CASSLNRDQPQHF. In DNA, the CDR3 is TGTGCCAGCAGTTTAAACAGGGATCAGCCCCAGCATTTT. The complete variable domain, with remaining parts taken from reference TRBV11-2 and TRBJ1-5, reads EAGVAQSPRYKIIEKRQSVAFWCNPISGHATLYWYQQILGQGPKLLIQFQNNGVVDDSQLPKDRFSAERLKGVDSTLKIQPAKLEDSAVYLCASSLNRDQPQHFGDGTRLSIL.

The rearrangement uses TRBV20-1 and TRBJ1-2; perhaps TRBD1 as D (6 bases). Germline loops: CDR1 DFQATT, CDR2 SNEGSKA (reference sequence). V was shortened by 0 bases and J by 3 bases, with 8 bases between the two germline ends. This CDR3 is built from 13 residues. This CDR3 reads CSARDNRDYGYTF. The DNA for the CDR3 is TGCAGTGCTAGAGATAACAGGGACTATGGCTACACCTTC.

This clonotype was seen a handful of times. The rearrangement uses TRBV6-2 or TRBV6-3 and TRBJ1-5, with 11 nucleotides matching TRBD1. The V segment lost 6 bases and the J segment 1 base; nucleotides outside the gene matches: 11. CDR1 MNHEY and CDR2 SVGEGT come from the germline V gene. The CDR3 is 18 residues long. The DNA of the CDR3 is TGTGCCAGCAGGGCACCGGGACAGGGGGGGTTGAGCAATCAGCCCCAGCATTTT. It encodes CASRAPGQGGLSNQPQHF.

This rearrangement joins TRBV28 to TRBJ1-1; D gene ambiguous. The length of the CDR3 is 15 residues. Germline V CDR1 and CDR2: MDHEN, SYDVKM. V was cut by 2 bases and J by 1 base, with 11 bases left in between. The CDR3 DNA sequence: TGTGCCAGCAGTTTAACCGTATTCGCGAACACTGAAGCTTTCTTT. Its protein is CASSLTVFANTEAFF.

A note on this clonotype: At one of its ends the junction is not consistent with the germline gene, which may arise from a read error. The chain combines TRBV6-1 with TRBJ1-4, with a weak D call TRBD1 (5 bases). Germline V gives CDR1 MNHNS, CDR2 SASEGT. The CDR3 length is 14 residues. CDR3 sequence: CASRVTGTNKKLFF. The DNA of the CDR3 is TGTGCCAGCAGGGTTACTGGGACTAATAAAAAACTGTTTTTT.

The rearrangement joins TRBV5-6 to TRBJ1-3; 7 bases line up with TRBD1. The J segment lost 2 bases and the V segment lost 3 bases, leaving 5 bases of the junction unmatched. The CDR3 loop spans 15 amino acids. Germline-derived CDR1 and CDR2 are SGHDT and YYEEEE. The DNA for the CDR3 is TGTGCCAGCAGCTCAGGGGGGCGCGCTGGAAACACCATATATTTT. Amino acid sequence: CASSSGGRAGNTIYF. Drawing the rest from reference TRBV5-6 and TRBJ1-3, the complete variable domain is DAGVTQSPTHLIKTRGQQVTLRCSPKSGHDTVSWYQQALGQGPQFIFQYYEEEERQRGNFPDRFSGHQFPNYSSELNVNALLLGDSALYLCASSSGGRAGNTIYFGEGSWLTVV.

This clonotype came up a few times. This chain connects TRBV20-1 to TRBJ2-7; D remains ambiguous. This CDR3 is 13 amino acids long. V gave up 3 bases and J gave up 4 bases, with 13 bases separating them. CDR1 and CDR2 (germline): DFQATT, SNEGSKA (reference sequence). In DNA form, the CDR3 reads TGCAGTGCTAGGGACCACCGGAGATACGAGCAGTACTTC. Amino acids: CSARDHRRYEQYF.

A word on this clonotype: The likely explanation is a read error, given a far larger clone one base away. The CDR3 is CASSLRGTPQETQYF. The CDR3 bases are TGTGCCAGCAGCCTCCGAGGGACACCTCAAGAGACCCAGTACTTC. The chain combines TRBV3-1 with TRBJ2-1; D may be TRBD1 (6 bases). The J call is doubtful: the DNA matches TRBJ2-5 better. The CDR3 covers 15 residues. Germline V gene lookup returns CDR1 LGHDT and CDR2 YNNKEL (reference sequence).

This clonotype turned up a few times. The chain recombines TRBV7-9 with TRBJ1-1; D remains unclear. The CDR3 is 15 residues long. CDR1 and CDR2 (germline): SEHNR, FQNEAQ (reference sequence). Trimming cost V 4 bases and J 1 base, with 13 bases left between them. In nucleotides, the CDR3 is TGTGCCAGCAGCTACCGTCCAGCTTCGAACACTGAAGCTTTCTTT. This translates into CASSYRPASNTEAFF.

In this sample, this clonotype turned up a few times. The chain is built from TRBV12-3 or TRBV12-4 and TRBJ1-1; D is possibly TRBD1 (6 bases). This CDR3 has 15 amino acids. The V and J ends lost 4 bases and 5 bases respectively, with 17 bases between them. The CDR3 here is CASSSSRGARTEAFF. CDR3 in DNA: TGTGCCAGCAGTTCTTCCCGGGGGGCGAGGACTGAAGCTTTCTTT.

The sample holds many counts of this clonotype. The chain is built from TRBV3-1 and TRBJ1-1; the D is unclear. Trimming shortened V by 4 bases and J by 1 base, and 10 bases separated the two germline ends. This CDR3 spans 14 amino acids. In germline, CDR1 is LGHDT, CDR2 YNNKEL (reference sequence). The CDR3 coding sequence is TGTGCCAGCAGCCCGACGCCCAAGAACACTGAAGCTTTCTTT. Protein product: CASSPTPKNTEAFF.

This clonotype was detected many times. This chain connects TRBV2 to TRBJ1-1, with D uncertain. CDR1 is SNHLY and CDR2 is FYNNEI in the germline V gene. V was cut by 6 bases and J by 4 bases, with 9 bases left in between. The CDR3 is 12 residues long. The CDR3 coding sequence is TGTGCCAGCAGCCGACGGGCCACTGAAGCTTTCTTT. It encodes CASSRRATEAFF.

This clonotype has ten or more counts. The chain is built from TRBV28 and TRBJ2-7; D may be TRBD1 (5 bases). Trimming pared 5 bases from V and 3 bases from J, leaving 20 bases between. The CDR3 consists of 16 residues. Germline V gene lookup returns CDR1 MDHEN and CDR2 SYDVKM. The CDR3 protein is CASSRAGSMPLYEQYF. CDR3 sequence (DNA): TGTGCCAGCAGTAGGGCAGGGTCAATGCCCCTCTACGAGCAGTACTTC.

This clonotype was detected ten times or more. The chain combines TRBV28 with TRBJ2-5, with 11 bases aligning to TRBD1. The germline V gene has CDR1 MDHEN and CDR2 SYDVKM. The CDR3 spans 13 residues. J was trimmed by 4 bases and V by 6 bases; bases with no gene match: 1. The CDR3 region has the DNA TGTGCCAGCAGAGGGACAGGGGGAGAGACCCAGTACTTC. Translating it yields CASRGTGGETQYF.

This clonotype was recorded many times. V is TRBV20-1 and J is TRBJ2-1; D is perhaps TRBD1 (6 bases). V was shortened by 5 bases and J by 9 bases, with 17 bases between the two germline ends. Germline V gives CDR1 DFQATT, CDR2 SNEGSKA (reference sequence). The CDR3 is 13 residues long. The CDR3 region is CSAFLLQGAEQFF. CDR3 DNA: TGCAGTGCTTTCTTATTACAGGGCGCTGAGCAGTTCTTC.

This clonotype showed up many times. V is TRBV5-1 and J is TRBJ2-2; no reliable D call. CDR3 size: 16 residues. Germline assignment: CDR1 SGHRS and CDR2 YFSETQ. V was clipped by 4 bases and J by 7 bases, with 20 bases between them. The CDR3 sequence: CASSPEIVGKLGELFF. Written as DNA, the CDR3 is TGCGCCAGCAGCCCGGAAATCGTGGGAAAACTCGGGGAGCTGTTTTTT. Using reference TRBV5-1 and TRBJ2-2 for the parts outside the CDR3, the full variable domain is KAGVTQTPRYLIKTRGQQVTLSCSPISGHRSVSWYQQTPGQGLQFLFEYFSETQRNKGNFPGRFSGRQFSNSRSEMNVSTLELGDSALYLCASSPEIVGKLGELFFGEGSRLTVL.

This clonotype was picked up many times. This chain connects TRBV12-3 or TRBV12-4 to TRBJ1-5; D might be TRBD1 (6 bases). V was cut by 4 bases and J by 2 bases, with 15 bases left in between. The CDR3 consists of 16 residues. As DNA, the CDR3 is TGTGCCAGCAGTTCCATACAGGGACGCGGCAATCAGCCCCAGCATTTT. Protein: CASSSIQGRGNQPQHF.

The chain employs TRBV4-2 and TRBJ1-6; no definite D call. CDR1 is LGHNA and CDR2 is YNFKEQ in the germline V gene. V lost 1 base and J lost 7, with 8 bases in between. The CDR3 runs 14 residues. DNA for the CDR3: TGTGCCAGCAGCCAAGGGGCCGAGAATTCACCCCTCCACTTT. Translation gives CASSQGAENSPLHF.